Presented here are 28 T cell receptor beta chains from one specimen sequenced in a study of breast tumors, draining lymph nodes, adjacent tissues. One entry per CDR3 protein results from TCRdb running MiXCR on the multiplex PCR reads. The table records fewer than 30,000 distinct CDR3 sequences, approximately 75% of them present only once. The sequenced sample was tumor-adjacent breast tissue. The receptors come from a female donor with breast cancer. Some clones in this sample may be carry-over from other donors' samples.

The CDR3, as DNA: TGTGCCAGCAGGATCCCAGGCGTAGAGACCCAGTACTTC. It encodes CASRIPGVETQYF. The V and J genes are TRBV6-5 and TRBJ2-5; D unclear. From germline, CDR1 is MNHEY and CDR2 SVGAGI. The CDR3 loop spans 13 amino acids. With 6 bases removed from V and 4 bases from J, the gap between germline ends came to 12 bases.

The chain links TRBV7-3 to TRBJ2-2; TRBD1 is a possible D gene (5 bases). V lost 3 bases and J 5 bases, leaving 10 bases between the germline ends. CDR1 and CDR2 (germline): SGHTA, FQGTGA. The CDR3 loop spans 14 amino acids. The CDR3 bases are TGTGCCAGCAGCTTCTTCCAGGGAACCGGGGAGCTGTTTTTT. This translates into CASSFFQGTGELFF.

Ten or more counts support this clonotype. This rearrangement joins TRBV5-1 to TRBJ2-1; the match to TRBD2 covers 11 bases. The CDR3 runs 16 residues. Germline V CDR1 and CDR2: SGHRS, YFSETQ. V lost 2 bases and J lost 6; bases outside the gene matches: 7. CDR3 in DNA: TGCGCCAGCAGCTTTAGGACTAGCGGGTTAGGCAATGAGCAGTTCTTC. It translates to CASSFRTSGLGNEQFF.

The J gene is TRBJ1-6, the V gene TRBV7-3; D call uncertain. Germline-derived CDR1 and CDR2 are SGHTA and FQGTGA. This CDR3 has 13 residues. The ends were cut back, 5 bases at V and 10 bases at J, with 12 bases in the middle. The CDR3 loop reads CASSPRRESPLHF. In DNA form, the CDR3 reads TGTGCCAGCAGCCCCCGTAGGGAATCACCCCTCCACTTT.

Concerning this clonotype itself: The junction departs from germline at one end; a sequencing error may be responsible. The CDR3 DNA reads TGCAGCGTTGTCGGGAGTAACTATGGCCACACCTTC. Translated: CSVVGSNYGHTF. The chain combines TRBV29-1 with TRBJ1-2; D is unclear. CDR3 size: 12 residues. Looked up from germline, CDR1 is SQVTM and CDR2 is ANQGSEA.

The V gene is TRBV5-1, the J gene TRBJ2-2; the D gene is possibly TRBD2 (5 bases). Germline V gene sequence: CDR1 SGHRS, CDR2 YFSETQ. This CDR3 has 15 amino acids. V lost 7 bases and J 6 bases, leaving 19 bases between the germline ends. This chain's CDR3 is CASERSPGSAGELFF. In nucleotides, the CDR3 is TGCGCCAGCGAGCGCTCCCCGGGATCCGCCGGGGAGCTGTTTTTT.

The chain has TRBV20-1 and TRBJ2-7; 10 nucleotides align to TRBD2. Germline-derived CDR1 and CDR2 are DFQATT and SNEGSKA (reference sequence). V shed 6 bases, J shed 4 bases, and the junction held 6 bases outside the gene matches. The CDR3 totals 13 residues. In DNA form, the CDR3 reads TGCAGTGCAATTAGCGGGAGGTCATACGAGCAGTACTTC. Translation gives CSAISGRSYEQYF.

This clonotype was counted a single time. This sequence joins TRBV2 and TRBJ1-6; 7 bases match TRBD1. This CDR3 region has 14 residues. V was clipped by 7 bases and J by 13 bases; unmatched bases: 13. CDR1 is SNHLY, CDR2 FYNNEI, per germline. The CDR3 coding sequence is TGTGCCAGCACGGGCGACAGGGTTGTTCGGCCCCTCCACTTT. As protein: CASTGDRVVRPLHF.

The rearrangement joins TRBV6-4 to TRBJ1-2; 7 nucleotides align to TRBD1. This CDR3 contains 13 residues. With 4 bases clipped from V and 7 bases from J, the junction kept 6 bases outside the gene matches. CDR1 MRHNA and CDR2 SNTAGT come from the germline V gene. For the CDR3, the DNA is TGTGCCAGCAGTGGGCAAGGGGGCGTTGGCTACACCTTC. Translation: CASSGQGGVGYTF.

The rearrangement uses TRBV6-1 and TRBJ2-5; 7 bases line up with TRBD1. Losses at the gene ends were 4 bases for V and 0 bases for J; bases not matched to a gene: 2. The germline CDR1 and CDR2 sequences are MNHNS and SASEGT. The CDR3 length is 14 residues. The CDR3 DNA reads TGTGCCAGCAGTGCCGGGACAGACCAAGAGACCCAGTACTTC. This sequence encodes CASSAGTDQETQYF.

The genes are TRBV20-1 and TRBJ2-1; TRBD2 aligns across 7 bases. V was clipped by 6 bases and J by 7 bases; unmatched bases: 15. CDR3 length: 15 amino acids. The germline V gene has CDR1 DFQATT and CDR2 SNEGSKA (reference sequence). CDR3 amino acids: CSADARLAATNEQFF. Here the CDR3 DNA reads TGCAGTGCCGACGCACGACTAGCCGCTACAAATGAGCAGTTCTTC.

In this sample, this clonotype is medium-sized (0.01 to 0.1%). V gene TRBV6-1 combines with J gene TRBJ1-2, with 9 bases matching TRBD1. This CDR3 region has 17 residues. CDR1 and CDR2 from the germline V gene are MNHNS and SASEGT. J lost 0 bases, V lost 2 bases, and 7 bases had no gene match. The CDR3 spells CASSELQGALANYGYTF. The CDR3, as DNA: TGTGCCAGCAGTGAACTACAGGGGGCCTTAGCTAACTATGGCTACACCTTC.

The chain has TRBV6-1 and TRBJ2-3, with D unclear. CDR1 and CDR2 (germline): MNHNS, SASEGT. This CDR3 is built from 14 residues. Trimming took 7 bases from V and 0 from J, leaving 11 bases between them. CDR3 in amino acids: CASTFLYSTDTQYF. CDR3 nucleotide sequence: TGTGCCAGCACCTTCTTATACAGCACAGATACGCAGTATTTT.

This chain joins TRBV4-2 and TRBJ2-7, with 13 bases fitting TRBD2. Germline CDR1 is LGHNA and CDR2 is YNFKEQ. Germline trimming cut 2 bases from V and 0 bases from J; bases unmatched to any gene: 10. This CDR3 has 19 amino acids. The CDR3: CASSQLTGLAGRISYEQYF. In DNA form, the CDR3 reads TGTGCCAGCAGCCAACTAACGGGACTAGCGGGAAGAATCTCCTACGAGCAGTACTTC.

The CDR3 loop reads CASGIPSYEQYF. The CDR3 bases are TGTGCCAGCGGAATCCCATCCTACGAGCAGTACTTC. The V and J genes are TRBV6-5 and TRBJ2-7, with D unresolved. Germline V gene data show CDR1 as MNHEY and CDR2 as SVGAGI. Trimming cost V 8 bases and J 1 base, with 9 bases left between them. This CDR3 contains 12 residues.

This sequence joins TRBV2 and TRBJ2-5; D uncertain. V was pared by 4 bases and J by 2 bases, with 11 bases between. The CDR3 has 14 residues. Germline V gives CDR1 SNHLY, CDR2 FYNNEI. The CDR3, as DNA: TGTGCCAGCAGTGGCCTGGCGGCACAAGAGACCCAGTACTTC. Translation: CASSGLAAQETQYF.

By sample fraction, this clonotype is medium-sized (0.01 to 0.1%). The CDR3, as DNA: TGTGCCAGCAGCTTGAGGGACAGCTCCTACGAGCAGTACTTC. The encoded protein is CASSLRDSSYEQYF. The rearrangement joins TRBV5-8 to TRBJ2-7; 7 bases line up with TRBD1. J gave up 0 bases and V 1 base, and 1 base lay outside the gene matches. Germline V gene data show CDR1 as SGHTS and CDR2 as YDEGEE. The CDR3 sequence is 14 residues long. Together with reference TRBV5-8 and TRBJ2-7, the CDR3 gives the full variable domain: EAGVTQSPTHLIKTRGQQATLRCSPISGHTSVYWYQQALGLGLQFLLWYDEGEERNRGNFPPRFSGRQFPNYSSELNVNALELEDSALYLCASSLRDSSYEQYFGPGTRLTVT.

This clonotype was detected once. One end of the junction does not line up with germline, which may come from a read error. The chain employs TRBV11-3 and TRBJ1-2; D not certain. The V gene's germline CDR1 is SGHNT and CDR2 YENEEA. There are 13 residues in the CDR3. DNA for the CDR3: TGTGCTAGCAGCGAGATAAACAACTATGGCTACACCTTC. Protein product: CASSEINNYGYTF. The full variable domain, rest sourced from reference TRBV11-3 and TRBJ1-2, is EAGVVQSPRYKIIEKKQPVAFWCNPISGHNTLYWYLQNLGQGPELLIRYENEEAVDDSQLPKDRFSAERLKGVDSTLKIQPAELGDSAVYLCASSEINNYGYTFGSGTRLTVV.

V is TRBV2 and J is TRBJ2-5; the match to TRBD2 covers 10 bases. Trimming at V came to 7 bases and at J to 4 bases, leaving 9 bases not matched to a gene. The CDR3 is 15 amino acids. CDR1 SNHLY and CDR2 FYNNEI come from the germline V gene. The CDR3 nucleotides are TGTGCCAGCACTCTTTGGGCTAGCGGGAGAGAGACCCAGTACTTC. Translating gives CASTLWASGRETQYF.

This clonotype was counted a single time. CDR3 sequence (DNA): TGTGCCAGCAGCTTCACTAGCGGGAATCGGGCCAATGAGCAGTTCTTC. The encoded protein is CASSFTSGNRANEQFF. The gene calls are TRBV7-4 and TRBJ2-1, with 10 bases identical to TRBD2. Germline V CDR1 and CDR2: SGHVT, SQSDAQ. This CDR3 is built from 16 residues. J gave up 6 bases and V 3 bases, and 8 bases lay outside the gene matches.

This chain joins TRBV11-3 and TRBJ2-1, with D unresolved. This CDR3 comprises 15 residues. V lost 5 bases to trimming and J lost 4 bases, with 15 bases between them. Germline V gene data show CDR1 as SGHNT and CDR2 as YENEEA. The CDR3 nucleotides read TGTGCCAGCAGCCAGACCGATACCCCTTACAATGAGCAGTTCTTC. Its translation: CASSQTDTPYNEQFF.

A note on this clonotype: Likely a read error: the CDR3 ends without its conserved phenylalanine or tryptophan. V usage is TRBV20-1 and J usage is TRBJ1-6, with a tentative D call TRBD1 (5 bases). The germline gives CDR1 DFQATT, CDR2 SNEGSKA (reference sequence). The CDR3 has 14 amino acids. The ends were cut back, 1 base at V and 11 bases at J, with 15 bases in the middle. This chain's CDR3 is CSARGGREGPPLHL. In DNA, the CDR3 is TGCAGTGCTAGAGGGGGCAGGGAAGGACCACCCCTCCACCTT.

This clonotype was seen only once. This chain links TRBV28 with TRBJ2-7, with TRBD1 identical over 11 bases. Germline lookup yields CDR1 MDHEN and CDR2 SYDVKM. Trimming took 6 bases from V and 6 from J; bases not matched to a gene: 13. The CDR3 contains 16 residues. The CDR3 sequence: CASSTPGQGVFSEQYF. The CDR3 DNA reads TGTGCCAGCAGCACGCCGGGACAGGGGGTTTTTTCCGAGCAGTACTTC.

The chain links TRBV19 to TRBJ2-1; no reliable D call. V was clipped by 4 bases and J by 0 bases, with 10 bases between them. The CDR3 consists of 15 residues. Germline-derived CDR1 and CDR2 are LNHDA and SQIVND (reference sequence). The CDR3 coding sequence is TGTGCCAGTAGTAAGGACCAGAGCTCCTACAATGAGCAGTTCTTC. Amino acids: CASSKDQSSYNEQFF.

In its sample, this clonotype was seen once. CDR3 sequence (DNA): TGCAGCGCCGCGACTACCTACGAGCAGTACTTC. It encodes CSAATTYEQYF. This rearrangement joins TRBV29-1 to TRBJ2-7; TRBD2 might be the D (5 bases). The V end was cut by 7 bases, the J end by 2 bases, with 9 bases between. The CDR3 sequence is 11 residues long. The germline V gene has CDR1 SQVTM and CDR2 ANQGSEA.

This clonotype was counted once. The J gene is TRBJ2-7, the V gene TRBV29-1; 9 positions match TRBD1. V shed 4 bases, J shed 6 bases, and the junction held 10 bases outside the gene matches. The V gene's germline CDR1 is SQVTM and CDR2 ANQGSEA. This CDR3 is built from 14 residues. The CDR3 DNA reads TGCAGCGTTGTACCCGGGACAGGGTGGTTCGAGCAGTACTTC. Its translation is CSVVPGTGWFEQYF.

There are many counts of this clonotype. V usage is TRBV4-2 and J usage is TRBJ2-7, with 11 bases identical to TRBD2. Germline-derived CDR1 and CDR2 are LGHNA and YNFKEQ. The ends lost 0 bases at V and 5 bases at J; junction bases unmatched: 9. CDR3 length: 17 amino acids. CDR3 residues: CASSQDLTSGGRHEQYF. CDR3 nucleotide sequence: TGTGCCAGCAGCCAAGACCTAACTAGCGGGGGCCGGCACGAGCAGTACTTC.

This clonotype has more than one count but fewer than ten. The chain combines TRBV11-2 with TRBJ1-4; D is possibly TRBD1 (6 bases). Trimming stripped 3 bases from V and 14 bases from J, with 13 bases between. The CDR3 has 12 residues. The germline V gene has CDR1 SGHAT and CDR2 FQNNGV. As DNA, the CDR3 is TGTGCCAGCAGCTTCTCGACAGGTGACCTGTTTTTT. Encoded protein: CASSFSTGDLFF. The entire variable domain, with the rest obtained from reference TRBV11-2 and TRBJ1-4, is as follows: EAGVAQSPRYKIIEKRQSVAFWCNPISGHATLYWYQQILGQGPKLLIQFQNNGVVDDSQLPKDRFSAERLKGVDSTLKIQPAKLEDSAVYLCASSFSTGDLFFGSGTQLSVL.